This T cell receptor (beta chain) originates from a study of CD8 T cells in Susac syndrome. V dropped 4 bases and J dropped 5 bases, with 16 bases sitting between them. The germline CDR1 and CDR2 sequences are SGHRS and YFSETQ. CDR3 length: 14 amino acids. The RNA input was about 0.5 to 1 ug, and it was reverse transcribed with random hexamers. TCRdb itself ran the immunoSEQ multiplex PCR reads through MiXCR, one entry per CDR3 protein. The sample shows roughly 200,000 distinct CDR3 sequences, roughly 95% of them seen only once. The clonotype originates from a human donor with multiple sclerosis. The sequenced sample was CD4+ T cells from PBMCs. V is TRBV5-1 and J is TRBJ2-7; TRBD2 is a possible D gene (7 bases). DNA of the CDR3: TGCGCCAGCAGCGTGAGGGGGGGCGCGAACGAGCAGTACTTC. It is translated as CASSVRGGANEQYF.